Here is one TCR beta chain with its context. These data are taken from a study of blood T cell repertoires in COVID-19. Study in general: Donors in the United States, Italy and Spain gave samples during acute or convalescent COVID-19.

There are 14 residues in the CDR3. CDR1 and CDR2 (germline): SGHRS, YFSETQ. The germline V and J ends were trimmed by 2 bases and 5 bases, with 13 bases remaining between them. The repertoire was sequenced with immunoSEQ multiplex PCR; TCRdb's copy has only in-frame clones and lacks some. The sample consists of 70,000 to 85,000 clones, almost 85% of them appearing once. The rearrangement links TRBV5-1 to TRBJ2-5; D remains unclear. The receptor was isolated from a human donor in a cohort sampled during active COVID-19. Source material: peripheral blood. The CDR3, as DNA: TGCGCCAGCAGCTTTCGGCGGAATTGGGAGACCCAGTACTTC. This codes for CASSFRRNWETQYF.